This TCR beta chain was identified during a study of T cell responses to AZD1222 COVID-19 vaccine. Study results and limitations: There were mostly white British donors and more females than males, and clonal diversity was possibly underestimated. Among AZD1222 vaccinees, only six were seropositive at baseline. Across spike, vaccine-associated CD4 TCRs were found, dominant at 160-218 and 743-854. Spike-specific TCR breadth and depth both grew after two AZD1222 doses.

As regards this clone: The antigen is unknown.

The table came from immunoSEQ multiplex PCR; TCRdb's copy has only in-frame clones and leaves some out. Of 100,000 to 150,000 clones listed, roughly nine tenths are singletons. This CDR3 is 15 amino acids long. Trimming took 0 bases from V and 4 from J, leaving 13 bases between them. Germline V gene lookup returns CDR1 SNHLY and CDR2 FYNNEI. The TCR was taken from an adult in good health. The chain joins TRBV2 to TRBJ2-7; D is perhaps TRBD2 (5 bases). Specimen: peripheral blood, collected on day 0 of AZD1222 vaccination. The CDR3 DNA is TGTGCCAGCAGTGAAGCGCGGGTAATCGGGTACGAGCAGTACTTC. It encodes CASSEARVIGYEQYF.